This T cell receptor beta chain was identified in a study of T cell responses to AZD1222 COVID-19 vaccine (dated by TCRdb to the early 2020s). About the full investigation: A total of around 240 trial participants underwent TCR sequencing, of whom about 200 received two doses of AZD1222 and about 26 received two doses of the MenACWY control vaccine. Trial participants were enrolled into age subgroups of 18-55, 56-69 and 70-plus years, which contained around 140, 26 and 57 TCR-sequenced participants, respectively.

As regards this clone: What this receptor recognizes is not known. There are no base qualities to consult, and no much larger clone falls within one base.

The junction shows trimming of 4 bases on V and 5 bases on J, and the gene matches do not reach 4 bases of it. The CDR3, cysteine through phenylalanine, is 14 amino acids long. The kept DNA is CDR3 alone, 42 bases in frame from the first base. The germline V gene sets CDR1 to SGHAT and CDR2 to FQNNGV. The CDR3 regions of human TCRbeta chains were subjected to immunosequencing. Regarding the original processing steps: TCRs in the repertoires were compared against a reference library of SARS-CoV-2-specific TCRs that had been generated with the MIRA antigen-specificity platform. Breadth was defined as the fraction of unique TCRs that were SARS-CoV-2-associated, and depth was defined as the fraction of total T cells that were SARS-CoV-2-associated. Using the MIRA data, each spike-specific TCR was assigned both to the spike region to which the TCR was reactive and to a CD4 or CD8 class. Log10-transformed breadth and depth values were compared by one-way ANOVA with Sidak's multiple comparisons tests. Drawn from immuneACCESS, this table holds only the in-frame rearrangements with V and J called that TCRdb kept. Clones are partly lost; checked studies trace under half to an unresolved V gene and leave the rest unexplained. V and J calls and clone size are those listed in that table; D and trimming were worked out from the DNA. Within this sample are 100,000 to 110,000 clones, with about 87% of them counted one time only. The ten largest clones represent 4% to 5% of the sample.

What this sample's time point label stands for: baseline before first vaccination. The treatment or condition label here, explained by the study, means: meningococcal conjugate vaccine given as trial control. Vaccinee samples came from UK trials COV001 and COV002, including a single-blind randomized controlled phase 2/3 trial of AZD1222 (ChAdOx1 nCoV-19) in healthy adults. For TCRbeta chain sequencing, PBMC samples from trial participants were taken at day 0 and at day 28 after the second dose. Study-level results and caveats: The whole spike protein was spanned by vaccine-associated CD4 TCRs, and dominant responses were seen in regions 160-218 and 743-854. Conclusions about previously exposed vaccinees are limited, since just six or seven AZD1222 recipients were seropositive for SARS-CoV-2 at baseline. Nearly half of unique spike-specific TCRs reportedly recognized epitopes outside regions mutated in the B.1.351 and B.1.1.7 variants. Because no day 14 peak-response samples were available, repertoires were characterized only after the peak T cell response. In the small 56-69-year group, the increase in depth fell short of significance, most likely because of low power. Participants were mostly white British, with more females than males. The authors suggested clonal diversity may have been underestimated. A significant rise in spike-specific TCR breadth and depth was observed after two AZD1222 doses relative to day 0 and relative to MenACWY recipients.

The sequencing used peripheral blood, collected on day 0 of MenACWY control vaccination. This clonotype was obtained from an adult in good health. The V and J segments used are TRBV11-2 and TRBJ1-4; 7 bases in the junction line up with TRBD1. The CDR3 reads CASSWGQINEKLFF. The DNA sequence is as follows: TGTGCCAGCAGCTGGGGACAGATAAATGAAAAACTGTTTTTT.